These 13 T cell receptor beta chains originate from one sample sequenced in a study of blood T cell repertoires in COVID-19. Clones were sequenced by immunoSEQ multiplex PCR, and TCRdb holds only the in-frame ones, with some missing. The sample has about 310,000 clones; roughly 89% are singletons. Sequenced: peripheral blood. These receptor sequences come from a woman in her thirties or forties with COVID-19, enrolled during active disease.

The gene calls are TRBV7-6 and TRBJ2-1, with a tentative D call TRBD2 (6 bases). Germline CDR1 is SGHVS and CDR2 is FNYEAQ. V was trimmed by 5 bases and J by 8 bases, leaving 19 bases between them. The CDR3 covers 15 residues. Here the CDR3 reads CASSLGTSTTDEQFF. CDR3 bases: TGTGCCAGCAGCCTCGGGACTTCGACGACCGATGAGCAGTTCTTC.

V is TRBV4-3 and J is TRBJ1-4, with D unclear. The V end was cut by 4 bases, the J end by 3 bases, with 15 bases between. The CDR3 extends over 16 amino acids. Germline CDR1 LGHNA, CDR2 YSLEER. The DNA of the CDR3 is TGCGCCAGCAGCCCCCGGAGGATTTCGGCTAATGAAAAACTGTTTTTT. It codes for CASSPRRISANEKLFF.

The chain couples TRBV15 to TRBJ2-2, with 9 bases matching TRBD2. V gave up 3 bases and J gave up 4 bases; unmatched junction bases: 12. Germline CDR1 is LNHNV and CDR2 is YYDKDF (reference sequence). There are 18 residues in the CDR3. The CDR3 sequence is CATSSTAGLAGTTGELFF. The CDR3 DNA is TGTGCCACCAGCAGTACAGCTGGGCTAGCGGGAACCACCGGGGAGCTGTTTTTT.

The chain is built from TRBV29-1 and TRBJ2-3; a weak D match, TRBD1 (5 bases). This CDR3 is 14 amino acids long. Germline V gene data show CDR1 as SQVTM and CDR2 as ANQGSEA. V shed 0 bases and J shed 5 bases, with 12 bases lying between them. CDR3 in DNA: TGCAGCGTTGAAGAGGGCAGGGCGATAGATACGCAGTATTTT. This encodes CSVEEGRAIDTQYF.

As regards this clone: Other DNA sequences within the sample encode an identical CDR3. The CDR3 region has the DNA TGTGCCAGCTCACCTGGGACAGGGGATCAGCCCCAGCATTTT. It specifies CASSPGTGDQPQHF. The chain recombines TRBV18 with TRBJ1-5, with 10 bases lining up with TRBD1. After removal of 3 bases from V and 5 bases from J, the junction contained 1 base not matched to a gene. CDR3 size: 14 residues. Germline-derived CDR1 and CDR2 are KGHSH and LQKENI.

The chain has TRBV12-3 or TRBV12-4 and TRBJ2-5; perhaps TRBD1 as D (6 bases). This CDR3 comprises 13 residues. Trimming left V 2 bases short and J 5 bases short, with 9 bases between. In DNA, the CDR3 is TGTGCCAGCAGTTTACAGGGGCGGGAGACCCAGTACTTC. Its translation: CASSLQGRETQYF.

The chain joins TRBV19 to TRBJ1-5; the D is unclear. The V gene lost 3 bases and the J gene lost 0 bases, with 6 bases spanning the gap. Germline V gives CDR1 LNHDA, CDR2 SQIVND (reference sequence). CDR3 length: 14 amino acids. CDR3 amino acids: CASSINFSNQPQHF. The CDR3 coding sequence is TGTGCCAGTAGTATTAACTTTAGCAATCAGCCCCAGCATTTT.

On this clone itself: One end of the junction varies from germline; a read error may be responsible. The V and J genes are TRBV12-3 or TRBV12-4 and TRBJ2-7; unclear D gene. This CDR3 region has 12 residues. In DNA form, the CDR3 reads TGTGCCAGCAGTTTATCTGTCTACGAGCTGTACTTC. Its translation: CASSLSVYELYF.

The chain carries TRBV9 and TRBJ2-7; 7 nucleotides align to TRBD1. Germline V gene lookup returns CDR1 SGDLS and CDR2 YYNGEE. The CDR3 contains 15 residues. With 0 bases clipped from V and 2 bases from J, the junction kept 5 bases outside the gene matches. The DNA for the CDR3 is TGTGCCAGCAGCGTAGAAGTACAGGGGACCTACGAGCAGTACTTC. This translates into CASSVEVQGTYEQYF.

The chain carries TRBV11-3 and TRBJ2-1; D might be TRBD2 (5 bases). This CDR3 is 12 amino acids long. V shed 5 bases and J shed 9 bases, with 11 bases lying between them. Germline-derived CDR1 and CDR2 are SGHNT and YENEEA. For the CDR3, the DNA is TGTGCCAGCAGCCGCAGCGGAGCTGAGCAGTTCTTC. Protein product: CASSRSGAEQFF.

On this clone: A junction end diverges from the germline sequence, so it may reflect a read error. The J gene is TRBJ1-1, the V gene TRBV28; 7 nucleotides line up with TRBD1. CDR1 is MDHEN, CDR2 SYDVKM, per germline. The CDR3 is 13 amino acids. For the CDR3, the DNA is TGTGCCAGCAGCTCCTCCGTGGGGACAGCTAAGGTCTTT. Translated, it gives CASSSSVGTAKVF. Complete variable domain (other parts from reference TRBV28 and TRBJ1-1): DVKVTQSSRYLVKRTGEKVFLECVQDMDHENMFWYRQDPGLGLRLIYFSYDVKMKEKGDIPEGYSVSREKKERFSLILESASTNQTSMYLCASSSSVGTAKVFGQGTRLTVV.

A single count supports this clone. The chain links TRBV5-6 to TRBJ1-1; 9 bases are a match to TRBD1. The germline CDR1 and CDR2 sequences are SGHDT and YYEEEE. This CDR3 region has 14 residues. The ends lost 2 bases at V and 6 bases at J; junction bases unmatched: 5. The CDR3, as DNA: TGTGCCAGCAGCTTTTCGGGACAGGGACCTGAAGCTTTCTTT. Translated: CASSFSGQGPEAFF. Combining the CDR3 with reference TRBV5-6 and TRBJ1-1 gives the whole variable domain DAGVTQSPTHLIKTRGQQVTLRCSPKSGHDTVSWYQQALGQGPQFIFQYYEEEERQRGNFPDRFSGHQFPNYSSELNVNALLLGDSALYLCASSFSGQGPEAFFGQGTRLTVV.

The chain is built from TRBV14 and TRBJ1-1; maybe TRBD1 (5 bases). This CDR3 is 15 amino acids long. Trimming shortened V by 1 base and J by 2 bases, and 11 bases separated the two germline ends. The germline V gene has CDR1 SGHDN and CDR2 FVKESK. The CDR3 DNA sequence: TGTGCCAGCAGCCAAGTAGGGGCTGACAACACTGAAGCTTTCTTT. Translation: CASSQVGADNTEAFF.